One sample yielded the 12 T cell receptor beta chains listed below, sequenced in a study of CD8+CD57+ T cells in acquired aplastic anemia. Genomic DNA acted as the template from which TCR beta VDJ combination and CDR3 sequence profiling were carried out. Using its own MiXCR run on the reads, TCRdb lists one record per CDR3 protein. The sample includes approximately 150,000 distinct CDR3 sequences, around 48% of them seen just once. Patients who underwent sequencing had shown CD8+CD57+ cell expansion by flow cytometry. What was sequenced was sorted CD4+, CD8+, or CD8+CD57+ T cells (not recorded which) from PBMCs. These receptor sequences come from a human donor with aplastic anemia.

This sequence joins TRBV29-1 and TRBJ2-3; perhaps TRBD2 as D (5 bases). The CDR3 contains 13 residues. Germline V gene lookup returns CDR1 SQVTM and CDR2 ANQGSEA. Trimming left V 8 bases short and J 1 base short, with 13 bases between. In DNA form, the CDR3 reads TGCAGCCCACCGGGAAAACGCACAGATACGCAGTATTTT. It is translated as CSPPGKRTDTQYF.

Only a few counts were recorded for this clonotype. The V call is TRBV7-9, the J call TRBJ1-1; D possibly corresponds to TRBD1 (5 bases). Trimming stripped 5 bases from V and 7 bases from J, with 11 bases between. The CDR3 is made up of 12 amino acids. Germline lookup yields CDR1 SEHNR and CDR2 FQNEAQ (reference sequence). DNA for the CDR3: TGTGCCAGCAGCCAACAGGCAGATGAAGCTTTCTTT. Its translation: CASSQQADEAFF.

This clonotype was found many times. This chain links TRBV12-3 or TRBV12-4 with TRBJ1-5; no definite D call. The CDR3 sequence is 15 residues long. Trimming removed 3 bases at V and 2 bases at J, with 11 bases between. The chain's CDR3 is CASSFLSVGNQPQHF. The CDR3 DNA reads as TGTGCCAGCAGTTTCCTATCAGTGGGCAATCAGCCCCAGCATTTT.

As concerns this clonotype: This may be a read error, as it is one base from a much larger clone. V gene TRBV4-3 combines with J gene TRBJ2-5; D remains unclear. Germline V lookup: CDR1 LGHNA, CDR2 YSLEER. The CDR3 is 16 residues long. CDR3: CASGQEVLSSAGTQYF. Here the CDR3 DNA reads TGCGCCAGCGGCCAAGAGGTACTTTCCAGCGCCGGAACCCAGTACTTC.

There are many counts of this clonotype. The chain employs TRBV5-6 and TRBJ1-2; D gene unclear. In germline, CDR1 is SGHDT, CDR2 YYEEEE. Trimming shortened V by 5 bases and J by 5 bases, and 22 bases separated the two germline ends. This CDR3 contains 16 residues. For the CDR3, the DNA is TGTGCCAGCAGAGGTTTATTGTCTGGAGAAGGATATGGCTACACCTTC. Protein: CASRGLLSGEGYGYTF.

Turning to this clonotype: Just one base apart from a much larger clone, this may be a read error. The conserved phenylalanine or tryptophan is not found at the CDR3 terminus, so this likely reflects a read error. This sequence joins TRBV4-3 and TRBJ2-7; 9 nucleotides match TRBD1. The CDR3 contains 18 residues. Germline V lookup: CDR1 LGHNA, CDR2 YSLEER. With 3 bases clipped from V and 3 bases from J, the junction kept 15 bases outside the gene matches. The CDR3 DNA reads TGCGCCAGCAGCCAGACTAGACAGGGGGATCTTTATTACTACGAGCAGTACCTC. This sequence encodes CASSQTRQGDLYYYEQYL.

This clonotype was counted many times. The chain combines TRBV10-2 with TRBJ1-5; D is undetermined. Germline values: CDR1 WSHSY, CDR2 SAAADI. Trimming removed 0 bases from V and 2 bases from J, with 5 bases in between. CDR3 length: 14 residues. The CDR3 bases are TGCGCCAGCAGTGAGTCGATAGGCAATCAGCCCCAGCATTTT. Translating it yields CASSESIGNQPQHF.

About this clonotype itself: This clone may be a read error of a much larger clone one base away. CDR3 DNA: TGTGCCAGCAGCTTAGCTACGGGAGGCACAGATACGCAGTATTTT. Its translation is CASSLATGGTDTQYF. This chain links TRBV7-2 with TRBJ2-3, with D possibly TRBD2 on 6 matching bases. Germline CDR1 and CDR2: SGHTA and FQGNSA. The CDR3 contains 15 residues. V was cut by 0 bases and J by 1 base, with 8 bases left in between. The full variable domain, rest sourced from reference TRBV7-2 and TRBJ2-3, is GAGVSQSPSNKVTEKGKDVELRCDPISGHTALYWYRQSLGQGLEFLIYFQGNSAPDKSGLPSDRFSAERTGGSVSTLTIQRTQQEDSAVYLCASSLATGGTDTQYFGPGTRLTVL.

This rearrangement joins TRBV24-1 to TRBJ1-1; no definite D call. Germline V CDR1 and CDR2: KGHDR, SFDVKD. V was trimmed by 9 bases and J by 3 bases, leaving 13 bases between them. The CDR3 consists of 13 residues. The CDR3 loop reads CATQLRSDTEAFF. DNA for the CDR3: TGTGCCACCCAACTCCGGTCAGACACTGAAGCTTTCTTT.

The rearrangement joins TRBV6-5 to TRBJ2-3, with 9 bases aligning to TRBD2. The CDR3 totals 15 residues. Germline V lookup: CDR1 MNHEY, CDR2 SVGAGI. The trim removed 2 bases at V and 6 bases at J, leaving 6 bases unmatched. The CDR3 sequence: CASSYGTSRGDTQYF. The CDR3 coding sequence is TGTGCCAGCAGTTACGGGACTAGCCGCGGGGATACGCAGTATTTT.

The chain links TRBV15 to TRBJ1-5; D perhaps matches TRBD1 (6 bases). CDR1 and CDR2 from the germline V gene are LNHNV and YYDKDF (reference sequence). Trimming took 0 bases from V and 3 from J, leaving 15 bases between them. The CDR3 covers 17 residues. CDR3 residues: CATSREGGGPFNQPQHF. The CDR3 DNA reads as TGTGCCACCAGCAGAGAGGGCGGGGGGCCCTTCAATCAGCCCCAGCATTTT.

J is TRBJ2-2 and V is TRBV11-2; D gene uncertain. The CDR3 is 15 residues long. Germline values: CDR1 SGHAT, CDR2 FQNNGV. Between the trimmed V and J ends, which lost 3 bases and 3 bases, there was a span of 11 bases. CDR3 sequence reads: CASSLTASDTGELFF. As DNA, the CDR3 is TGTGCCAGCAGCTTGACCGCTTCGGACACCGGGGAGCTGTTTTTT. Full variable domain (outside the CDR3, taken from reference TRBV11-2 and TRBJ2-2): EAGVAQSPRYKIIEKRQSVAFWCNPISGHATLYWYQQILGQGPKLLIQFQNNGVVDDSQLPKDRFSAERLKGVDSTLKIQPAKLEDSAVYLCASSLTASDTGELFFGEGSRLTVL.